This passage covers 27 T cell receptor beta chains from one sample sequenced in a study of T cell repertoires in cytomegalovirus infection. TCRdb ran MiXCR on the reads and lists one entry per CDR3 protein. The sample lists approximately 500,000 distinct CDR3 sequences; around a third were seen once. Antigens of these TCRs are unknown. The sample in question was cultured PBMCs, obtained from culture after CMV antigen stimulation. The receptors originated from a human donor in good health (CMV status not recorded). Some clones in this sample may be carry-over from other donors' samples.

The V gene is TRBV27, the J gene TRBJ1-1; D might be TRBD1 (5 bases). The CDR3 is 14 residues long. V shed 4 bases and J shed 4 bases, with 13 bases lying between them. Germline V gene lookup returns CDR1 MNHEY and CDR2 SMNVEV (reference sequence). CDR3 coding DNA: TGTGCCAGCAGTTCCACAGGTTTGGGCACTGAAGCTTTCTTT. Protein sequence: CASSSTGLGTEAFF.

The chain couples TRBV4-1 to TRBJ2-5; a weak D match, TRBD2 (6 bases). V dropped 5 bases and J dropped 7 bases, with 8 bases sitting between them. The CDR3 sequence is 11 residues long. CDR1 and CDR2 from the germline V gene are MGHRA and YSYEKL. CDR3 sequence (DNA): TGCGCCAGCAGCAAGGGAGGGACCCAGTACTTC. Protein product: CASSKGGTQYF.

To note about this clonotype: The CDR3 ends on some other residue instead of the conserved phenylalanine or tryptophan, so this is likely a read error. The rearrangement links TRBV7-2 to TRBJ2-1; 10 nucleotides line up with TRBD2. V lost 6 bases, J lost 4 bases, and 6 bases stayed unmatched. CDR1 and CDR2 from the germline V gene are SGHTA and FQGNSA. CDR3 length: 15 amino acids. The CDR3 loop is CASRPGTSDYNEQFC. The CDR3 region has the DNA TGTGCCAGCAGGCCCGGGACTAGCGATTACAATGAGCAGTTCTGC.

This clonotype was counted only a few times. CDR3 DNA: TGCAGTGCTAGTGCGGGAGGGCCCTTTCGCACAGATACGCAGTATTTT. Protein product: CSASAGGPFRTDTQYF. The gene calls are TRBV20-1 and TRBJ2-3; 9 positions match TRBD2. Germline V gene data show CDR1 as DFQATT and CDR2 as SNEGSKA (reference sequence). This CDR3 region has 16 residues. The ends lost 3 bases at V and 1 base at J; junction bases unmatched: 8.

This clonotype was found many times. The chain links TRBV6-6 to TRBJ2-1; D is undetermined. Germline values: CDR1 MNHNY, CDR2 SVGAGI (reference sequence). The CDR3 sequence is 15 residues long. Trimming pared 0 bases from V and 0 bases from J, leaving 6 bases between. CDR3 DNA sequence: TGTGCCAGCAGTTACTCGTTGAGCTCCTACAATGAGCAGTTCTTC. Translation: CASSYSLSSYNEQFF.

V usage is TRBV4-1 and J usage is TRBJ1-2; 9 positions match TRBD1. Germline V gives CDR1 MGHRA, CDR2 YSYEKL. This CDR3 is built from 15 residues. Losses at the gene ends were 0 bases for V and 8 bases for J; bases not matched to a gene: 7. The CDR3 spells CASSQEARDRAGYTF. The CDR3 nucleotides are TGCGCCAGCAGCCAAGAAGCCCGGGACAGGGCCGGCTACACCTTC.

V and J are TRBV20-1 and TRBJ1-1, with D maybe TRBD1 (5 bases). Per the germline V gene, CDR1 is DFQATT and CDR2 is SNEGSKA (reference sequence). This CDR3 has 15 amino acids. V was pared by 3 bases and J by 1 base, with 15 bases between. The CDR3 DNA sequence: TGCAGTGCTAGCGAGACAGAGGCTTGGAACACTGAAGCTTTCTTT. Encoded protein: CSASETEAWNTEAFF.

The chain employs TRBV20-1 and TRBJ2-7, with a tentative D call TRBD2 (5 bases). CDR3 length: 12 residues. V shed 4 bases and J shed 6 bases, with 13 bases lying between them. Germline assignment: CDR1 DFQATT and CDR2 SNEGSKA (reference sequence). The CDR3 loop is CSATSGISEQYF. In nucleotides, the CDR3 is TGCAGTGCTACCTCGGGAATAAGCGAGCAGTACTTC.

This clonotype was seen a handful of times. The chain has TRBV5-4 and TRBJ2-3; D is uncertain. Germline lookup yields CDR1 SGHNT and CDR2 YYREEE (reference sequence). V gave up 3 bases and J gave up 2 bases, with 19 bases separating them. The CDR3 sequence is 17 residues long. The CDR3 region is CASSSSLGGRNTDTQYF. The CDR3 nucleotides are TGTGCCAGCAGCTCGTCACTCGGTGGTCGGAACACAGATACGCAGTATTTT.

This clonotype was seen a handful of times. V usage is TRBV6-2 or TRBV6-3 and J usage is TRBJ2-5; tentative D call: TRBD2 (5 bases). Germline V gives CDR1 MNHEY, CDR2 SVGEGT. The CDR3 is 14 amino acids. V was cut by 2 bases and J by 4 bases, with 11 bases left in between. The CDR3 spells CASSYDGVRETQYF. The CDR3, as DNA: TGTGCCAGCAGTTACGACGGGGTCCGAGAGACCCAGTACTTC.

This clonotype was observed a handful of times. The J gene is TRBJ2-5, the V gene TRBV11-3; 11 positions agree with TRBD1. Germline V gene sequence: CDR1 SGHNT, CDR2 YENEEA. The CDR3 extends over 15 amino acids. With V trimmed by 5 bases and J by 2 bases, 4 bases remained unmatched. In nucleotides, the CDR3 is TGTGCCAGCAGCGCCCGGGACAGGGGGCAAGAGACCCAGTACTTC. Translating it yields CASSARDRGQETQYF.

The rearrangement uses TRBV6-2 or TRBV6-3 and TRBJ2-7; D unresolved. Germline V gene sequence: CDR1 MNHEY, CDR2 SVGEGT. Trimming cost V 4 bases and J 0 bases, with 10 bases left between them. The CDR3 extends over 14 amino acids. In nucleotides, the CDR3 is TGTGCCAGCAGTTTTATAAGGAACTCCTACGAGCAGTACTTC. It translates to CASSFIRNSYEQYF.

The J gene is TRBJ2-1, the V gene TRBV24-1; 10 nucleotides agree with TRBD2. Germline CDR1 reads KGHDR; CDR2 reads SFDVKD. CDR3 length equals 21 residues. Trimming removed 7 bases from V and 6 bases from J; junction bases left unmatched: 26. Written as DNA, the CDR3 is TGTGCCACCAGAGGACAGGGAACGGTCCCGCGCCAGAGCGGGAGGGCCAATGAGCAGTTCTTC. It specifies CATRGQGTVPRQSGRANEQFF.

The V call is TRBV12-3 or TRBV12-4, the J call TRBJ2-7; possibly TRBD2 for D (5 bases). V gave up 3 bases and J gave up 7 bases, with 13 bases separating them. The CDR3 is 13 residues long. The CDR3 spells CASSFEGLGEQYF. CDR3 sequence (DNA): TGTGCCAGCAGTTTTGAGGGCCTGGGGGAGCAGTACTTC.

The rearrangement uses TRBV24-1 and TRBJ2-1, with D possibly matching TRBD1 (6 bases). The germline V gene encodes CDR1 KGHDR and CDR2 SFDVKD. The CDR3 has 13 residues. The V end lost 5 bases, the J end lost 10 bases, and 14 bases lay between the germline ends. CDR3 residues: CATSVIQGPEQFF. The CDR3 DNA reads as TGTGCCACCAGTGTTATACAGGGTCCGGAGCAGTTCTTC.

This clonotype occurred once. CDR3 loop: CASSSEGARIGSPLHF. CDR3 DNA: TGTGCCAGCAGTTCCGAGGGGGCGCGTATAGGATCACCCCTCCACTTT. V and J are TRBV7-2 and TRBJ1-6, with 7 bases matching TRBD1. Germline trimming cut 6 bases from V and 10 bases from J; bases unmatched to any gene: 15. Germline loops: CDR1 SGHTA, CDR2 FQGNSA. This CDR3 is built from 16 residues.

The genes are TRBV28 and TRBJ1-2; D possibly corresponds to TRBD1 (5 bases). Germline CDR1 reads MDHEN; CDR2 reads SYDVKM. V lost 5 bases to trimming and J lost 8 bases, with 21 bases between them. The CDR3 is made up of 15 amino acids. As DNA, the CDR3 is TGTGCCAGCAGTGTTGGAGGGACGGACCTTCACGGCTACACCTTC. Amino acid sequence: CASSVGGTDLHGYTF.

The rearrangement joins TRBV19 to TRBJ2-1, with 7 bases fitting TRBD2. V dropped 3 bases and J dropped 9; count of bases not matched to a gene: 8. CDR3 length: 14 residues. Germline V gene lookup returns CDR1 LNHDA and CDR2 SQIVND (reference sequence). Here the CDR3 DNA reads TGTGCCAGTAGTATCGGAGCGGGACCAGTTGAGCAGTTCTTC. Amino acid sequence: CASSIGAGPVEQFF. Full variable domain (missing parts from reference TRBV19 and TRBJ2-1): DGGITQSPKYLFRKEGQNVTLSCEQNLNHDAMYWYRQDPGQGLRLIYYSQIVNDFQKGDIAEGYSVSREKKESFPLTVTSAQKNPTAFYLCASSIGAGPVEQFFGPGTRLTVL.

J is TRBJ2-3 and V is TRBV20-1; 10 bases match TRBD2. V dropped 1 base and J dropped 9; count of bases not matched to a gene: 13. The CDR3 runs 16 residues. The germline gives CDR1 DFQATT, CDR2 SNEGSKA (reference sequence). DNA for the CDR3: TGCAGTGCTAGAGCCGCAGCGGGAGGGGATTCCCTAACGCAGTATTTT. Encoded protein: CSARAAAGGDSLTQYF.

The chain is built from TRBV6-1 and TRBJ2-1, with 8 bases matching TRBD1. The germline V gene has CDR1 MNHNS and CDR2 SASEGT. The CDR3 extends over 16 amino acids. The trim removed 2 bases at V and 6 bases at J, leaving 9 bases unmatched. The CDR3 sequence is CASSEYRTGNGNEQFF. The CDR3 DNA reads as TGTGCCAGCAGTGAATATAGGACAGGGAACGGCAATGAGCAGTTCTTC.

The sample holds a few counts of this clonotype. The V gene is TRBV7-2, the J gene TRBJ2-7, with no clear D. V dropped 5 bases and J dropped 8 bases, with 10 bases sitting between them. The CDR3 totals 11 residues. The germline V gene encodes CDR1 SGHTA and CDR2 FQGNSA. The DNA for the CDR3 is TGTGCCAGCAGCCAAGACAATCAGCAGTACTTC. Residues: CASSQDNQQYF. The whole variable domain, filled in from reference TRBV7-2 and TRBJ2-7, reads GAGVSQSPSNKVTEKGKDVELRCDPISGHTALYWYRQSLGQGLEFLIYFQGNSAPDKSGLPSDRFSAERTGGSVSTLTIQRTQQEDSAVYLCASSQDNQQYFGPGTRLTVT.

The CDR3 nucleotides read TGTGCCAGCACAAACAGCAGGGGAATAGGCAATCAGCCCCAGCATTTT. This encodes CASTNSRGIGNQPQHF. The chain couples TRBV6-2 or TRBV6-3 to TRBJ1-5; TRBD1 might be the D (6 bases). V lost 7 bases and J 2 bases, leaving 18 bases between the germline ends. CDR3 length equals 16 residues. CDR1 is MNHEY and CDR2 is SVGEGT in the germline V gene.

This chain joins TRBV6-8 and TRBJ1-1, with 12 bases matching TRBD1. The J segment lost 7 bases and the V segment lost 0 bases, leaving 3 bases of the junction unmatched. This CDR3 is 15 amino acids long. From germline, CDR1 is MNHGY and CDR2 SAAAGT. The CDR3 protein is CASSYSGTGGFEAFF. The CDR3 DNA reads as TGTGCCAGCAGTTACTCTGGGACAGGGGGCTTTGAAGCTTTCTTT.

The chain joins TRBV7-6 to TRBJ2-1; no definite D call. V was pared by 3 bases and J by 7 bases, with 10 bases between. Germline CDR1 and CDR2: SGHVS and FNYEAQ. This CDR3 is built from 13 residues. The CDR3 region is CASSFLESNEQFF. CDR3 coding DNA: TGTGCCAGCAGCTTTTTGGAGTCGAATGAGCAGTTCTTC.

The CDR3 sequence: CASSPRQGRAEAFF. The CDR3 DNA reads TGTGCCAGCAGCCCTAGACAGGGTAGGGCTGAAGCTTTCTTT. The chain employs TRBV7-6 and TRBJ1-1; 7 bases line up with TRBD1. This CDR3 region has 14 residues. V dropped 5 bases and J dropped 6; count of bases not matched to a gene: 9. Germline CDR1 reads SGHVS; CDR2 reads FNYEAQ.

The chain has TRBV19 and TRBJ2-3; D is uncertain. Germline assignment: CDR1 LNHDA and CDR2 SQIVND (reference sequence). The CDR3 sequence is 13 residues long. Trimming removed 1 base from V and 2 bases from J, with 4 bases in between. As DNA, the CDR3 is TGTGCCAGTAGTATAGTGGCCACAGATACGCAGTATTTT. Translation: CASSIVATDTQYF.

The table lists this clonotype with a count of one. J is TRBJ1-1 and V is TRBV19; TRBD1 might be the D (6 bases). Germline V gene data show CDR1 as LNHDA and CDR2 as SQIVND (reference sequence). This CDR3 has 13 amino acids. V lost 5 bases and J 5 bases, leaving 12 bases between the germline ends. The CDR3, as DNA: TGTGCCAGTAGTGTGGGGAGGGGGACTGAAGCTTTCTTT. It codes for CASSVGRGTEAFF.